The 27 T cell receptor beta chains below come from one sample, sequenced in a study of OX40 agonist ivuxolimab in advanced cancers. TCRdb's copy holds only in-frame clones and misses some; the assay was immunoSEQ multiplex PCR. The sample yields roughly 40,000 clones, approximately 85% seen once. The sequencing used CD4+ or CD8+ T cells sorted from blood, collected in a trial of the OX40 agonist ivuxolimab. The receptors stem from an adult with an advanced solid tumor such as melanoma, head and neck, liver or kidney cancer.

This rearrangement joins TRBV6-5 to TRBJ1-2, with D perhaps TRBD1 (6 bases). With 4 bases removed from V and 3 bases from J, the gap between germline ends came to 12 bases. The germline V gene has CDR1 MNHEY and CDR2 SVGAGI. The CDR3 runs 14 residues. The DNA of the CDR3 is TGTGCCAGCAGTTTCAACAGGGACCACTATGGCTACACCTTC. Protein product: CASSFNRDHYGYTF.

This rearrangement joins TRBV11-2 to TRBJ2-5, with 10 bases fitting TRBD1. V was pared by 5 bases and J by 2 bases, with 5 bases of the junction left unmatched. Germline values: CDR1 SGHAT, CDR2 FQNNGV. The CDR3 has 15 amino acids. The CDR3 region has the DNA TGTGCCAGCAGCCGGTGGGACAGGGGTCAAGAGACCCAGTACTTC. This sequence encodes CASSRWDRGQETQYF.

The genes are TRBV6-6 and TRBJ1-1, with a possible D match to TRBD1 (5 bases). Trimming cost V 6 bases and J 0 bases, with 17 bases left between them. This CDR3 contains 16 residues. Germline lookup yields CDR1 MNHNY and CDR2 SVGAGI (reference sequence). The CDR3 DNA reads TGTGCCAGCAGACCTGTAAAGCGACAGATGAACACTGAAGCTTTCTTT. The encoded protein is CASRPVKRQMNTEAFF.

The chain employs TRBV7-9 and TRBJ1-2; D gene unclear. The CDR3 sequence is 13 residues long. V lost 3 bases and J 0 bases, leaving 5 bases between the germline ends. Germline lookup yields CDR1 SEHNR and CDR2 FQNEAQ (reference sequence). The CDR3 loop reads CASSLDSNYGYTF. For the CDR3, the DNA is TGTGCCAGCAGCTTGGATTCTAACTATGGCTACACCTTC. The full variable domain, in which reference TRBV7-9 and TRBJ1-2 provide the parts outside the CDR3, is DTGVSQNPRHKITKRGQNVTFRCDPISEHNRLYWYRQTLGQGPEFLTYFQNEAQLEKSRLLSDRFSAERPKGSFSTLEIQRTEQGDSAMYLCASSLDSNYGYTFGSGTRLTVV.

This chain's CDR3 is CASLERGRVDTQYF. CDR3 bases: TGTGCCAGCTTGGAGCGGGGCCGGGTAGATACGCAGTATTTT. The rearrangement links TRBV28 to TRBJ2-3; 7 bases are a match to TRBD2. The CDR3 covers 14 residues. Germline lookup yields CDR1 MDHEN and CDR2 SYDVKM. V was pared by 8 bases and J by 5 bases, with 10 bases of the junction left unmatched. The full variable domain, rest sourced from reference TRBV28 and TRBJ2-3, is DVKVTQSSRYLVKRTGEKVFLECVQDMDHENMFWYRQDPGLGLRLIYFSYDVKMKEKGDIPEGYSVSREKKERFSLILESASTNQTSMYLCASLERGRVDTQYFGPGTRLTVL.

In nucleotides, the CDR3 is TGTGCCAGCAGCCTCTCACCCGGGACAGGGAGGCTAGCGGGGGGCGTAGGTGAGCAGTTCTTC. Protein product: CASSLSPGTGRLAGGVGEQFF. The genes are TRBV7-8 and TRBJ2-1, with 11 bases matching TRBD2. The CDR3 totals 21 residues. Germline V gene sequence: CDR1 SGHVS, CDR2 FQNEAQ. V lost 5 bases and J lost 9; bases outside the gene matches: 27.

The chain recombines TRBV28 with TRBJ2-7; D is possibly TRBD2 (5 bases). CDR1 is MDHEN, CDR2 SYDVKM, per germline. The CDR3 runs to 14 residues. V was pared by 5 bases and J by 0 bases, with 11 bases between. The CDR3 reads CASSTIRGSYEQYV. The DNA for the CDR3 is TGTGCCAGCAGTACGATCCGGGGCTCCTACGAGCAGTACGTC.

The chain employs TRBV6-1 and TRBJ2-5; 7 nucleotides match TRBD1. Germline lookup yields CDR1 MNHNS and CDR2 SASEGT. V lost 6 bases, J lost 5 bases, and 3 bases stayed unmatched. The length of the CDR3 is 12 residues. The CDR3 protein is CASSFRGETQYF. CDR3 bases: TGTGCCAGCAGCTTCAGGGGGGAGACCCAGTACTTC.

In DNA form, the CDR3 reads TGCGCCAGCAGCTTCAACGACCGGGGTAGCCGATACAATGAGCAGTTCTTC. Translating gives CASSFNDRGSRYNEQFF. This chain joins TRBV5-1 and TRBJ2-1; tentative D call: TRBD2 (5 bases). There are 17 residues in the CDR3. Germline CDR1 is SGHRS and CDR2 is YFSETQ. Trimming took off 2 bases at V and 4 bases at J, with 19 bases between the two ends.

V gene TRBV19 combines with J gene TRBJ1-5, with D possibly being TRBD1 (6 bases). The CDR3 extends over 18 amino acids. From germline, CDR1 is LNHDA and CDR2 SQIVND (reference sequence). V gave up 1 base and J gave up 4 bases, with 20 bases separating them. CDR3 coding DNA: TGTGCCAGTAGTATAGGGACAGTTGGACGAACTTGGAATCAGCCCCAGCATTTT. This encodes CASSIGTVGRTWNQPQHF.

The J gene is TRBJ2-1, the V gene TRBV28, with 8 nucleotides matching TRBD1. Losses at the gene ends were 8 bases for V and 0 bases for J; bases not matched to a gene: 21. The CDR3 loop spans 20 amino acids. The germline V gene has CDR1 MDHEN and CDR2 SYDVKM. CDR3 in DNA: TGTGCCAGCTGCCCCGGGGGACAGGAGCCCCGCGTGGGCTCCTACAATGAGCAGTTCTTC. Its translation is CASCPGGQEPRVGSYNEQFF.

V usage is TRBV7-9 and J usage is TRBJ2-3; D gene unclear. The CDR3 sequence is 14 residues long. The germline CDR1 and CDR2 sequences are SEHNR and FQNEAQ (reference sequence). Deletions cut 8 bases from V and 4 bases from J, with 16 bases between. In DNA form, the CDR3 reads TGTGCCAGCTCCCCTGTTTATGTTTCAGATACGCAGTATTTT. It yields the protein CASSPVYVSDTQYF.

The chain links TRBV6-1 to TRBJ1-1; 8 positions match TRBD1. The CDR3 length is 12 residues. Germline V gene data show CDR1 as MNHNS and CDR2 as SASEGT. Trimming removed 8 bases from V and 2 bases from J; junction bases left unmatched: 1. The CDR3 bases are TGTGCCAGCGGACAGGGCAACACTGAAGCTTTCTTT. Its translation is CASGQGNTEAFF.

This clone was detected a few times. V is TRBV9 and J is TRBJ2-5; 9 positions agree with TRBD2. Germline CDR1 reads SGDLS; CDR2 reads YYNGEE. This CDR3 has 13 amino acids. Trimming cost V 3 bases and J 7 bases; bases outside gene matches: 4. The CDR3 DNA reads TGTGCCAGCAGCGGTAGCGGGGGCGGGACCCAGTACTTC. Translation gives CASSGSGGGTQYF. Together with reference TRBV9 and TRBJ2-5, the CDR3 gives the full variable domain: DSGVTQTPKHLITATGQRVTLRCSPRSGDLSVYWYQQSLDQGLQFLIQYYNGEERAKGNILERFSAQQFPDLHSELNLSSLELGDSALYFCASSGSGGGTQYFGPGTRLLVL.

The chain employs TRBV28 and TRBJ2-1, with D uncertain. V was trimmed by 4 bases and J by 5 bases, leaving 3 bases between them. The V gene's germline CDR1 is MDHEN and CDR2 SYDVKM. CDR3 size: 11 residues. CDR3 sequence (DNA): TGTGCCAGCAGTTCCAACAATGAGCAGTTCTTC. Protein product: CASSSNNEQFF.

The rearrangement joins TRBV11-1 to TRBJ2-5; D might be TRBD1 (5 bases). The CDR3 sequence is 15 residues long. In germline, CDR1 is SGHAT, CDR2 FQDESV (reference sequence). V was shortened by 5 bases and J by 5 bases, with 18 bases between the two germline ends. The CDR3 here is CASSLHRRRLETQYF. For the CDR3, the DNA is TGTGCCAGCAGCCTGCACAGGCGCCGTCTGGAGACCCAGTACTTC.

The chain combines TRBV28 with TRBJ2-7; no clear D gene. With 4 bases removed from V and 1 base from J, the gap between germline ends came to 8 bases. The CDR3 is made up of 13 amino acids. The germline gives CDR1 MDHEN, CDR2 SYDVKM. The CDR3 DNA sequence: TGTGCCAGCAGTTGGACGGTTTCCTACGAGCAGTACTTC. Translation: CASSWTVSYEQYF.

The CDR3 loop reads CASSPEVPRGEQYV. The CDR3 DNA follows: TGTGCCAGCAGCCCAGAGGTCCCCCGGGGGGAGCAGTACGTC. The chain uses TRBV7-9 and TRBJ2-7; D possibly corresponds to TRBD2 (6 bases). The germline CDR1 and CDR2 sequences are SEHNR and FQNEAQ (reference sequence). V lost 5 bases and J lost 7, with 18 bases in between. The CDR3 consists of 14 residues.

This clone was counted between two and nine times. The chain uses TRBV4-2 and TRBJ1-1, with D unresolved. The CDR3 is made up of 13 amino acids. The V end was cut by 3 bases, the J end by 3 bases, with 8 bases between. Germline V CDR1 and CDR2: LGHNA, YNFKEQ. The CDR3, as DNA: TGTGCCAGCAGCCACGTAGGAGACACTGAAGCTTTCTTT. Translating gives CASSHVGDTEAFF.

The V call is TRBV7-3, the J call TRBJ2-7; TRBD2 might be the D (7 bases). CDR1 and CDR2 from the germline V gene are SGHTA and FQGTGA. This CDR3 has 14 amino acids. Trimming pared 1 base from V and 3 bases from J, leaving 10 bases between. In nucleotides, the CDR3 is TGTGCCAGCAGCTTAAGCGGGGGCCGCTACGAGCAGTACTTC. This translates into CASSLSGGRYEQYF.

CDR3 sequence: CASSAGRAYNSPLHF. For the CDR3, the DNA is TGTGCCAGCAGCGCAGGGAGGGCCTATAATTCACCCCTCCACTTT. The rearrangement uses TRBV6-6 and TRBJ1-6, with D tentatively TRBD1 (5 bases). The V end was cut by 6 bases, the J end by 2 bases, with 11 bases between. The CDR3 consists of 15 residues. The germline V gene encodes CDR1 MNHNY and CDR2 SVGAGI (reference sequence).

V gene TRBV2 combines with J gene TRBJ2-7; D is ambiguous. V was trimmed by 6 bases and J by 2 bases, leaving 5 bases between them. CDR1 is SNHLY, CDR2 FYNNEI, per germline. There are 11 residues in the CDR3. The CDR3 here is CASRGTYEQYF. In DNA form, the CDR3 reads TGTGCCAGCAGGGGAACCTACGAGCAGTACTTC.

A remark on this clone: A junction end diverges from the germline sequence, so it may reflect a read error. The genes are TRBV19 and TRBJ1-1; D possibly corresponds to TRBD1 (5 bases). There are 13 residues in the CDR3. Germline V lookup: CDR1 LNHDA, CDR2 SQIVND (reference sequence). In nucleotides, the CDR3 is TGTGCCAGTACGGGACGGTCGAACCCTGAAGCTTTCTTT. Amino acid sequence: CASTGRSNPEAFF.

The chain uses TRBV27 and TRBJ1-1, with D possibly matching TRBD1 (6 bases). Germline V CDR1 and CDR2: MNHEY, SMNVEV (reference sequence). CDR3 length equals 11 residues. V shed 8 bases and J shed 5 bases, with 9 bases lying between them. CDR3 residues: CASWGATEAFF. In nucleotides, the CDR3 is TGTGCCAGCTGGGGGGCAACTGAAGCTTTCTTT.

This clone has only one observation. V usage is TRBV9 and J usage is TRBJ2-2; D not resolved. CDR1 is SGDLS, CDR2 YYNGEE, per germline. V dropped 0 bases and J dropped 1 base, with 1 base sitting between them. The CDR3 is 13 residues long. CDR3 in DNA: TGTGCCAGCAGCGTAGGGAACACCGGGGAGCTGTTTTTT. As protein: CASSVGNTGELFF.

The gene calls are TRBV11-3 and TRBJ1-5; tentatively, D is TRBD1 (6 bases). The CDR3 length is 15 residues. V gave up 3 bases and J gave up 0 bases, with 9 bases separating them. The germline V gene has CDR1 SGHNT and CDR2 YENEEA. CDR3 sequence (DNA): TGTGCCAGCAGCTTGTCAGGGGATAGCAATCAGCCCCAGCATTTT. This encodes CASSLSGDSNQPQHF.

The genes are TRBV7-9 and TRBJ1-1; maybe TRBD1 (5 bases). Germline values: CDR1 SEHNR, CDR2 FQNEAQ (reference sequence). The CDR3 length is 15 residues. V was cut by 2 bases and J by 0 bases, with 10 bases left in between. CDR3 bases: TGTGCCAGCAGCTTAAAGGGGAATTTGAACACTGAAGCTTTCTTT. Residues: CASSLKGNLNTEAFF.